The entry below gives a single TCR beta chain sequence along with its context. Its specific antigen is unknown. Base qualities were left out, and no much larger clone turns up one base away. This entry is derived from a study of vaccination effects on CD4 cells after COVID-19 (dated by TCRdb to 2022 to 2024). Regarding the complete study: In the ViraFEST assay, PBMC were stimulated with viral peptide pools, and TCR sequencing was then used to find antigen-specific CD4+ T cell clonotypes based on their expansion. Each well held roughly 2.2 million PBMC cultured in IMDM containing around 5% human AB serum, roughly 9.9 IU/ml IL-2 and gentamicin, along with about 9.3 ug/ml peptides. In the study, cultures from other donors were sequenced using the Oncomine TCR Beta short-read assay on an Illumina iSeq 100. Altogether, approximately 10 COVID-19 convalescent patients and a few SARS-CoV-2-naive healthy vaccine recipients made up the full study. In both COVID-19 convalescent patients and infection-naive vaccine recipients, the study compared SARS-CoV-2 spike-specific CD4+ TCR repertoires from before mRNA vaccination with those from after it. Each participant received two doses of an mRNA SARS-CoV-2 vaccine, either BNT162b2 or mRNA-1273. What the study reported, not specific to this receptor: Marked clonal contraction was observed in both infection-induced and vaccine-induced clones at late post-vaccination timepoints, consistent with waning T cell responses. Among healthy vaccine recipients, nearly all vaccine-induced clones were SARS-CoV-2 mono-reactive, and only 1 of 255 was cross-reactive with common cold coronaviruses. Only a small number of convalescent patients were included, and no early post-infection timepoints were available, which limited the study.

Library generation was performed with the immunoSEQ multiplex PCR assay. DNA from the cultured, isolated CD4+ T cells was subjected to TCR beta CDR3 sequencing. In the paper's pipeline: Non-productive TCR sequences were removed and reads were trimmed to the CDR3 region, keeping CDR3s of at least 7 amino acids. The MANAFEST web app was used to pick out antigen-specific clonotypes by comparing their expansion in peptide wells with that in reference cultures. Positive clones required FDR<0.05 expansion versus reference and all other wells, odds ratio above 5, and frequency above 0.1% in two replicate wells. Clonotypes significantly expanded in SARS-CoV-2 spike wells and in at least one common cold coronavirus spike condition were defined as cross-reactive. CDR3 similarity was assessed by Levenshtein distance using the stringdist R package, and unrooted trees were constructed with ape in R 3.6.1. The clones in this table, taken by TCRdb from immuneACCESS, are in-frame only. Not every clone is retained; where verified, under half of the shortfall comes from an unresolved V gene, and the cause of the rest is unknown. The DNA was the basis for D and trimming; V, J and clone size are from that table. For this sample there are fewer than 35,000 clones; 60% to 80% appear just once. The leading ten clones occupy 9.9% of the sample.

In the germline V gene, CDR1 corresponds to MNHEY and CDR2 to SVGAGI. From cysteine to phenylalanine, the CDR3 is 12 amino acids long. Kept here is only the CDR3 DNA, which spans 36 bases and is read in frame from base 1. V sheds 4 bases and J sheds 5 bases, leaving 8 bases between their ends. After approximately 11 days of culture, CD4+ T cells were isolated with the EasySep CD4+ T cell isolation kit. The absence of prior SARS-CoV-2 infection in healthy vaccine recipients was confirmed by negative nucleocapsid antibodies before and after vaccination. Half of the culture medium was replaced with fresh IL-2-containing medium on days 3 and 7. Unless noted otherwise, every peptide stimulation condition was grown in triplicate wells. Using Ficoll-Paque Plus gradient centrifugation, PBMC were separated from whole blood and then either used fresh or cryopreserved at -140C. The QIAamp micro DNA kit was used to extract genomic DNA from the cultured CD4+ T cells.

This clonotype originated in a human donor who received a COVID-19 vaccine. Here the chain combines TRBV6-5 and TRBJ2-5; TRBD1 is possibly the D segment (5 matching bases). Here the sequenced sample was CD4+ T cells from PBMCs cultured without peptide, taken before COVID-19 vaccination. The bases read TGTGCCAGCAGTTTGCAGGGTGAGACCCAGTACTTC. This yields the protein CASSLQGETQYF.